The sample holds many counts of the clone carrying this TCR beta chain. The antigen remains unidentified. Samples came from axillary lymph nodes draining the breast cancer. TCRdb fed the multiplex PCR reads into MiXCR, producing one record per CDR3 protein. This table has approximately 210,000 distinct CDR3 sequences, less than 40% appearing once. The sample comes from a study of breast tumors, draining lymph nodes, adjacent tissues. Findings and caveats of the study: Findings are consistent with lymph node origin and intratumoral expansion of most tumor T cells. Compared with lymph nodes, tumors were less diverse; compared with nontumor tissue, more.

V shed 3 bases and J shed 8 bases, with 11 bases lying between them. Per germline, CDR1 SGHTA and CDR2 FQGNSA. This CDR3 region has 13 residues. The clonotype comes from a female donor with breast cancer. Some clones in this sample may be carry-over from other donors' samples. Sequencing was performed on axillary lymph node tissue. The chain employs TRBV7-2 and TRBJ2-1; D ambiguous. CDR3 protein: CASSFKYRDEQFF. For the CDR3, the DNA is TGTGCCAGCAGCTTTAAGTACCGAGATGAGCAGTTCTTC.